The 12 T cell receptor beta chains below all came from one sample that was sequenced in a study of cytomegalovirus exposure and HLA in healthy donors. TCRdb keeps only in-frame clones here, not all; method: immunoSEQ multiplex PCR. The table includes under 250,000 clones, around four fifths detected once. Source material: PBMCs. The receptors originated from a young woman in good health and CMV-seronegative.

This sequence joins TRBV28 and TRBJ2-3; 13 positions match TRBD2. The CDR3 extends over 15 amino acids. With 5 bases clipped from V and 5 bases from J, the junction kept 4 bases outside the gene matches. CDR1 is MDHEN and CDR2 is SYDVKM in the germline V gene. CDR3: CASSKLAGGVDTQYF. DNA for the CDR3: TGTGCCAGCAGTAAACTAGCGGGGGGGGTAGATACGCAGTATTTT.

This clone was picked up a small number of times. The V gene is TRBV30, the J gene TRBJ1-5; D is unresolved. From germline, CDR1 is GTSNPN and CDR2 SVGIG (reference sequence). Trimming removed 3 bases from V and 3 bases from J, with 9 bases in between. The CDR3 covers 13 residues. The CDR3 protein is CAWSGSSNQPQHF. The DNA for the CDR3 is TGTGCCTGGAGCGGGAGCTCCAATCAGCCCCAGCATTTT.

The chain employs TRBV2 and TRBJ2-1; TRBD2 agrees at 7 bases. This CDR3 has 16 amino acids. The germline V gene has CDR1 SNHLY and CDR2 FYNNEI. The junction had 12 bases not matched to a gene; V was cut back by 6 bases and J by 4 bases. The CDR3, as DNA: TGTGCCAGCAGACCGTCGGGCGGGAGAGGATACAATGAGCAGTTCTTC. Translating gives CASRPSGGRGYNEQFF.

The chain uses TRBV29-1 and TRBJ2-5; a weak D match, TRBD1 (5 bases). The V gene's germline CDR1 is SQVTM and CDR2 ANQGSEA. V was shortened by 2 bases and J by 0 bases, with 7 bases between the two germline ends. CDR3 size: 13 residues. CDR3 nucleotide sequence: TGCAGCGTTGAACCAGGGTACCAAGAGACCCAGTACTTC. Its translation is CSVEPGYQETQYF.

The rearrangement joins TRBV13 to TRBJ2-2; D tentatively fits TRBD1 or TRBD2 (6 bases each). From germline, CDR1 is PRHDT and CDR2 FYEKMQ (reference sequence). V lost 5 bases to trimming and J lost 7 bases, with 23 bases between them. The CDR3 extends over 17 amino acids. For the CDR3, the DNA is TGTGCCAGCAGCCCCGGGGGCGGCGGAGGGCGCGTCGGGGAGCTGTTTTTT. Translation gives CASSPGGGGGRVGELFF.

The J gene is TRBJ1-1, the V gene TRBV7-6, with a tentative D call TRBD1 (5 bases). Germline assignment: CDR1 SGHVS and CDR2 FNYEAQ. This CDR3 is built from 12 residues. V lost 1 base and J lost 10, with 10 bases in between. The CDR3 sequence is CASSLGGQGAFF. CDR3 DNA: TGTGCCAGCAGCTTAGGGGGCCAGGGAGCTTTCTTT. The full variable domain, its missing parts supplied by reference TRBV7-6 and TRBJ1-1, is GAGVSQSPRYKVTKRGQDVALRCDPISGHVSLYWYRQALGQGPEFLTYFNYEAQQDKSGLPNDRFSAERPEGSISTLTIQRTEQRDSAMYRCASSLGGQGAFFGQGTRLTVV.

This clone appeared once. The V gene is TRBV6-6, the J gene TRBJ2-5; D not certain. CDR1 MNHNY and CDR2 SVGAGI come from the germline V gene (reference sequence). This CDR3 region has 15 residues. Trimming shortened V by 5 bases and J by 3 bases, and 16 bases separated the two germline ends. The CDR3 region has the DNA TGTGCCAGCAGTCTCCTGGACGGAGCTAAAGAGACCCAGTACTTC. Its translation is CASSLLDGAKETQYF.

This chain links TRBV6-6 with TRBJ1-1, with 7 bases lining up with TRBD1. The CDR3 runs to 15 residues. J lost 7 bases, V lost 5 bases, and 13 bases had no gene match. The germline V gene encodes CDR1 MNHNY and CDR2 SVGAGI (reference sequence). CDR3 nucleotides: TGTGCCAGCAGTCCACTGGGACAGTTAGGGGTTGAAGCTTTCTTT. Translated: CASSPLGQLGVEAFF.

The genes are TRBV19 and TRBJ2-2; D may be TRBD1 or TRBD2 (6 bases each). V lost 6 bases to trimming and J lost 7 bases, with 12 bases between them. Germline assignment: CDR1 LNHDA and CDR2 SQIVND (reference sequence). There are 13 residues in the CDR3. The CDR3 protein is CASSGGFDGELFF. The CDR3 coding sequence is TGTGCCAGTAGCGGGGGCTTCGACGGGGAGCTGTTTTTT.

CDR3 sequence reads: CASLQGVEQYF. The CDR3 DNA reads as TGTGCCAGCCTTCAAGGGGTCGAGCAGTACTTC. This chain links TRBV2 with TRBJ2-7; possible D gene TRBD1, 5 bases. Trimming took 8 bases from V and 6 from J, leaving 11 bases between them. Germline assignment: CDR1 SNHLY and CDR2 FYNNEI. The CDR3 covers 11 residues.

Here the CDR3 DNA reads TGTGCCAGCGCCTACGTAGGGACTACACGCTACGAGCAGTACTTC. This translates into CASAYVGTTRYEQYF. The rearrangement joins TRBV27 to TRBJ2-7; TRBD2 matches at 7 bases. This CDR3 is 15 amino acids long. The junction had 13 bases not matched to a gene; V was cut back by 8 bases and J by 3 bases. From germline, CDR1 is MNHEY and CDR2 SMNVEV (reference sequence).

The chain uses TRBV6-4 and TRBJ1-2, with D possibly matching TRBD1 (5 bases). Per germline, CDR1 MRHNA and CDR2 SNTAGT. The CDR3 sequence is 13 residues long. Between the trimmed V and J ends, which lost 5 bases and 7 bases, there was a span of 14 bases. The CDR3 is CASSQRGSGGYTF. In DNA, the CDR3 is TGTGCCAGCAGTCAGAGGGGATCCGGTGGCTACACCTTC.